Below, 5 T cell receptor beta chains from the same sample are listed, as sequenced in a study of blood T cell repertoires in COVID-19 (dated by TCRdb to between 2020 and 2021). Library prep was done by the immunoSEQ multiplex PCR assay. What TCRdb holds here is the immuneACCESS table cut down to in-frame rearrangements. Part of the clones is not present; checked against another copy, under half of the missing clones reflect an unresolved V gene, and the others are unexplained. The sample table lists roughly 100,000 clones, about 91% of them with a count of one. The ten largest clones add up to around 6% of the sample. Sequencing was carried out using peripheral blood. These receptors were obtained from a human donor in a cohort sampled during active COVID-19.

This clone showed up just once. The J gene is TRBJ2-5, the V gene TRBV9, with 9 bases fitting TRBD2. The V segment lost 5 bases and the J segment 3 bases; nucleotides outside the gene matches: 5. There are 14 residues in the CDR3. Germline-derived CDR1 and CDR2 are SGDLS and YYNGEE. CDR3 DNA sequence: TGTGCCAGCAGTCCGACTAGCGGCAAAGAGACCCAGTACTTC. It encodes CASSPTSGKETQYF. The whole variable domain, remainder taken from reference TRBV9 and TRBJ2-5, is DSGVTQTPKHLITATGQRVTLRCSPRSGDLSVYWYQQSLDQGLQFLIQYYNGEERAKGNILERFSAQQFPDLHSELNLSSLELGDSALYFCASSPTSGKETQYFGPGTRLLVL.

Worth noting for this clone: A read error may produce the germline difference seen at one junction end. The rearrangement links TRBV6-6 to TRBJ1-4; 9 bases fit TRBD1. The CDR3 runs 14 residues. CDR1 and CDR2 (germline): MNHNY, SVGAGI (reference sequence). The CDR3 DNA follows: TGTGCCGGCAGACCACCGGGACAGGGTGAAAAACTGTTTTTT. Its translation is CAGRPPGQGEKLFF.

V usage is TRBV6-6 and J usage is TRBJ2-1; a weak D match, TRBD1 (6 bases). CDR3 length equals 14 residues. Trimming cost V 2 bases and J 3 bases, with 8 bases left between them. Germline CDR1 MNHNY, CDR2 SVGAGI (reference sequence). The CDR3 DNA is TGTGCCAGCAGTTACACGGACAGCTACAATGAGCAGTTCTTC. Translating it yields CASSYTDSYNEQFF.

This sequence joins TRBV30 and TRBJ2-1, with D possibly matching TRBD2 (5 bases). V shed 4 bases and J shed 2 bases, with 15 bases lying between them. The CDR3 consists of 15 residues. Per germline, CDR1 GTSNPN and CDR2 SVGIG (reference sequence). This chain's CDR3 is CAWTLDSAPYNEQFF. In nucleotides, the CDR3 is TGTGCCTGGACCTTGGACTCTGCACCCTACAATGAGCAGTTCTTC.

This clone was detected only a few times. The chain combines TRBV3-1 (or the pseudogene TRBV3-2) with TRBJ1-2; 7 bases line up with TRBD1. V lost 8 bases and J lost 4; bases outside the gene matches: 4. Germline V gives CDR1 LGHDT, CDR2 YNNKEL (reference sequence). The CDR3 extends over 12 amino acids. The CDR3 nucleotides read TGTGCCAGCTCGGGACAGACCTATGGCTACACCTTC. Protein: CASSGQTYGYTF.